This T cell receptor beta chain was profiled in a study of T cell repertoires in cytomegalovirus infection. About the research overall: An indication of both CMV infection and matching HLA type came from public TCR beta signatures.

Comment on this clonotype: The antigen remains undetermined.

TCRdb ran MiXCR on the reads and lists one entry per CDR3 protein. The sample records 680,000 or so distinct CDR3 sequences, roughly 36% being singletons. Regarding the study as a whole: Cumulative frequency (of public TCR beta family members) identified carriers of CMV plus the relevant HLA. HLA-C-restricted CMV-specific TCR beta clonotypes prevailed in the ex vivo response.

Sequencing was carried out using PBMCs. The receptor's source is a human donor in good health (CMV status not recorded). Some clones in this sample may be carry-over from other donors' samples.

CDR3 nucleotides: TGTGCCAGTAGTCACCCCCAGGGGGCCAACACAGATACGCAGTATTTT. It translates to CASSHPQGANTDTQYF. The rearrangement links TRBV19 to TRBJ2-3, with 8 positions matching TRBD1. This CDR3 region has 16 residues. The V and J ends lost 5 bases and 2 bases, in that order; junction bases with no gene match: 9. Germline CDR1 and CDR2: LNHDA and SQIVND (reference sequence).